This T cell receptor beta chain was obtained from a study of cytomegalovirus exposure and HLA in healthy donors. With 60 Vbeta and 13 Jbeta primers, the PCR was carried out. Profiled with immunoSEQ multiplex PCR; TCRdb holds only in-frame clones, not every one. This table has roughly 160,000 clones, 75% to 90% appearing once. The CDR3 is 17 amino acids. CDR1 is MGHRA, CDR2 YSYEKL, per germline. V dropped 0 bases and J dropped 5 bases, with 19 bases sitting between them. Sequencing was carried out using PBMCs. The sequence came from a male donor in good health and CMV-seronegative. The genes are TRBV4-1 and TRBJ1-1, with no clear D. CDR3 protein: CASSQEIGSWAGTEAFF. In DNA form, the CDR3 reads TGCGCCAGCAGCCAAGAAATTGGGAGTTGGGCGGGGACTGAAGCTTTCTTT.